Listed below are T cell receptor beta chains from one sample, sequenced in a study of cytomegalovirus exposure and HLA in healthy donors. The table came from immunoSEQ multiplex PCR; TCRdb's copy has only in-frame clones and leaves some out. The sample lists under 150,000 clones, around 78% seen once, with over 2.5% in the top ten. Sample: PBMCs. These receptors all stem from a male donor in good health and CMV-seronegative. The CDR3 runs from the conserved cysteine through the conserved F or W. D genes are given only for firm matches. For some rows the clone size is stated as once, few or many, or as a class when expanded; others skip it.

abundance: NA; j_gene: TRBJ1-2; d_gene: NA; v_gene: TRBV19; CDR3aa: CASTLAANYGYTF; CDR3nt: TGTGCCAGTACCCTAGCTGCTAACTATGGCTACACCTTC
abundance: NA; j_gene: TRBJ2-3; d_gene: NA; v_gene: TRBV10-3; CDR3aa: CAISEGGSADTQYF; CDR3nt: TGTGCCATCAGTGAGGGGGGGTCCGCAGATACGCAGTATTTT
abundance: NA; j_gene: TRBJ2-5; d_gene: NA; v_gene: TRBV15; CDR3aa: CATSRVGAGAQETQYF; CDR3nt: TGTGCCACCAGCAGAGTCGGGGCAGGGGCACAAGAGACCCAGTACTTC
abundance: NA; j_gene: TRBJ2-2; d_gene: TRBD1; v_gene: TRBV14; CDR3aa: CASSQDRDRGNTGELFF; CDR3nt: TGTGCCAGCAGCCAAGACCGGGACAGGGGAAACACCGGGGAGCTGTTTTTT
abundance: once; j_gene: TRBJ1-1; d_gene: NA; v_gene: TRBV4-1; CDR3aa: CASSHPGYMNTEAFF; CDR3nt: TGCGCCAGCAGCCATCCAGGCTACATGAACACTGAAGCTTTCTTT
abundance: NA; j_gene: TRBJ2-7; d_gene: TRBD1; v_gene: TRBV27; CDR3aa: CASRGQGYPPEQYF; CDR3nt: TGTGCCAGCCGAGGACAGGGATACCCGCCGGAGCAGTACTTC
abundance: NA; j_gene: TRBJ2-3; d_gene: NA; v_gene: TRBV25-1; CDR3aa: CASSLARTDTQYF; CDR3nt: TGTGCCAGCAGTCTGGCTCGCACAGATACGCAGTATTTT
abundance: NA; j_gene: TRBJ2-1; d_gene: TRBD2; v_gene: TRBV5-4; CDR3aa: CASSTPGLAGISYNEQFF; CDR3nt: TGTGCCAGCAGCACCCCCGGACTAGCGGGAATATCCTACAATGAGCAGTTCTTC
abundance: NA; j_gene: TRBJ2-1; d_gene: NA; v_gene: TRBV6-5; CDR3aa: CASRTDASYNEQFF; CDR3nt: TGTGCCAGCAGAACAGACGCCTCCTACAATGAGCAGTTCTTC
abundance: NA; j_gene: TRBJ2-3; d_gene: NA; v_gene: TRBV9; CDR3aa: CASSPTTDTQYF; CDR3nt: TGTGCCAGCAGCCCTACCACAGATACGCAGTATTTT
abundance: NA; j_gene: TRBJ1-4; d_gene: NA; v_gene: TRBV4-1; CDR3aa: CASSQPQEKLFF; CDR3nt: TGCGCCAGCAGCCAACCCCAAGAAAAACTGTTTTTT
abundance: NA; j_gene: TRBJ1-1; d_gene: NA; v_gene: TRBV7-3; CDR3aa: CASSLRRNTEASF; CDR3nt: TGTGCCAGCAGCTTAAGGCGGAACACTGAAGCTTCCTTT
abundance: few; j_gene: TRBJ2-2; d_gene: TRBD1; v_gene: TRBV4-1; CDR3aa: CASSQDGTGDTGELFF; CDR3nt: TGCGCCAGCAGCCAAGATGGGACAGGGGACACCGGGGAGCTGTTTTTT
abundance: few; j_gene: TRBJ2-7; d_gene: NA; v_gene: TRBV4-3; CDR3aa: CASSQERGPPYEQYF; CDR3nt: TGCGCCAGCAGCCAAGAGCGGGGGCCCCCCTACGAGCAGTACTTC
abundance: NA; j_gene: TRBJ1-5; d_gene: NA; v_gene: TRBV6-1; CDR3aa: CASSLRQSSNQPQHF; CDR3nt: TGTGCCAGCAGTCTTAGACAGTCGAGCAATCAGCCCCAGCATTTT
abundance: NA; j_gene: TRBJ2-5; d_gene: TRBD2; v_gene: TRBV5-1; CDR3aa: CASKGLAVQETQYF; CDR3nt: TGCGCCAGCAAAGGACTAGCGGTCCAAGAGACCCAGTACTTC
abundance: NA; j_gene: TRBJ1-4; d_gene: NA; v_gene: TRBV15; CDR3aa: CATSRDFSGDRFF; CDR3nt: TGTGCCACCAGCAGAGATTTCTCCGGAGACCGGTTTTTT
abundance: NA; j_gene: TRBJ2-1; d_gene: NA; v_gene: TRBV11-2; CDR3aa: CASRFRTFQGRYNEQFF; CDR3nt: TGTGCCAGCCGCTTCAGAACGTTCCAGGGTCGTTACAATGAGCAGTTCTTC
abundance: NA; j_gene: TRBJ2-5; d_gene: NA; v_gene: TRBV7-9; CDR3aa: CASAYPAGDQETQYF; CDR3nt: TGTGCCAGCGCATATCCAGCCGGGGACCAAGAGACCCAGTACTTC
abundance: NA; j_gene: TRBJ1-5; d_gene: TRBD1; v_gene: TRBV6-5; CDR3aa: CASRAGTGNQPQHF; CDR3nt: TGTGCCAGCAGGGCAGGGACAGGGAACCAGCCCCAGCATTTT
abundance: NA; j_gene: TRBJ1-6; d_gene: TRBD1; v_gene: TRBV7-9; CDR3aa: CASSLPGTGSGESPLHF; CDR3nt: TGTGCCAGCAGCTTACCCGGGACAGGGAGCGGAGAATCACCCCTCCACTTT
abundance: NA; j_gene: TRBJ1-1; d_gene: NA; v_gene: TRBV19; CDR3aa: CARPTGHNEAFF; CDR3nt: TGTGCCAGGCCAACGGGACACAATGAAGCTTTCTTT
abundance: NA; j_gene: TRBJ2-3; d_gene: NA; v_gene: TRBV4-1; CDR3aa: CASSQDLRAGATDTQYF; CDR3nt: TGCGCCAGCAGCCAAGATCTTCGGGCAGGGGCCACAGATACGCAGTATTTT
abundance: NA; j_gene: TRBJ2-7; d_gene: TRBD1; v_gene: TRBV30; CDR3aa: CAWRGQGTIFGF; CDR3nt: TGTGCCTGGAGGGGACAGGGTACCATCTTCGGCTTC
abundance: NA; j_gene: TRBJ1-1; d_gene: NA; v_gene: TRBV15; CDR3aa: CATSRDLGQTNTEAFF; CDR3nt: TGTGCCACCAGCAGAGATCTCGGACAAACGAACACTGAAGCTTTCTTT
abundance: NA; j_gene: TRBJ2-7; d_gene: NA; v_gene: TRBV4-3; CDR3aa: CASSRGVGDEQYF; CDR3nt: TGCGCCAGCAGCCGGGGGGTGGGAGACGAGCAGTACTTC
abundance: NA; j_gene: TRBJ1-1; d_gene: TRBD1; v_gene: TRBV19; CDR3aa: CASSPLGQVNTEAFF; CDR3nt: TGTGCCAGTAGCCCCCTGGGACAGGTGAACACTGAAGCTTTCTTT
abundance: NA; j_gene: TRBJ2-3; d_gene: TRBD2; v_gene: TRBV19; CDR3aa: CASSTSKLAGDRNTQYF; CDR3nt: TGTGCCAGTAGTACCTCGAAACTAGCGGGAGATCGAAATACGCAGTATTTT
abundance: NA; j_gene: TRBJ2-5; d_gene: TRBD1; v_gene: TRBV5-1; CDR3aa: CASSLGHQGDRETQYF; CDR3nt: TGCGCCAGCAGCTTGGGCCATCAGGGGGATAGAGAGACCCAGTACTTC
abundance: NA; j_gene: TRBJ1-1; d_gene: NA; v_gene: TRBV2; CDR3aa: CAVLDIRGREEAFF; CDR3nt: TGTGCCGTACTTGATATTCGGGGGAGGGAGGAGGCTTTCTTT
abundance: few; j_gene: TRBJ2-5; d_gene: NA; v_gene: TRBV7-9; CDR3aa: CASRLRAGNQETQYF; CDR3nt: TGTGCCAGCAGATTGCGCGCAGGGAACCAAGAGACCCAGTACTTC
abundance: NA; j_gene: TRBJ2-7; d_gene: NA; v_gene: TRBV6-5; CDR3aa: CASRRGQISYEQYF; CDR3nt: TGTGCCAGCAGGAGAGGACAGATTTCCTACGAGCAGTACTTC
abundance: NA; j_gene: TRBJ2-2; d_gene: TRBD2; v_gene: TRBV5-4; CDR3aa: CASSSRTSGDTGELFF; CDR3nt: TGTGCCAGCAGCTCAAGGACTAGCGGGGACACCGGGGAGCTGTTTTTT
abundance: NA; j_gene: TRBJ2-5; d_gene: TRBD1; v_gene: TRBV5-1; CDR3aa: CASSLEGSGTGGGIQYF; CDR3nt: TGCGCCAGCAGCTTGGAGGGGAGCGGGACAGGGGGAGGTATCCAGTACTTC
abundance: NA; j_gene: TRBJ2-5; d_gene: NA; v_gene: TRBV12-2; CDR3aa: CASRLFRDRGRETQYF; CDR3nt: TGTGCAAGTCGCTTATTCCGGGACAGGGGGCGGGAGACCCAGTACTTC
abundance: NA; j_gene: TRBJ1-2; d_gene: TRBD1; v_gene: TRBV7-9; CDR3aa: CASSPGTGGDMDYGYTF; CDR3nt: TGTGCCAGCAGCCCCGGGACAGGGGGCGATATGGACTATGGCTACACCTTC
abundance: NA; j_gene: TRBJ1-2; d_gene: NA; v_gene: TRBV6-1; CDR3aa: CASSEGGGGYGYTF; CDR3nt: TGTGCCAGCAGTGAAGGGGGGGGCGGCTATGGCTACACCTTC
abundance: NA; j_gene: TRBJ1-3; d_gene: NA; v_gene: TRBV10-3; CDR3aa: CAISESRANTIYF; CDR3nt: TGTGCCATCAGTGAGTCGAGGGCAAACACCATATATTTT
abundance: NA; j_gene: TRBJ2-3; d_gene: NA; v_gene: TRBV5-4; CDR3aa: CASSSGTDTQYF; CDR3nt: TGTGCCAGCTCCTCAGGCACAGATACGCAGTATTTT
abundance: NA; j_gene: TRBJ2-7; d_gene: NA; v_gene: TRBV7-9; CDR3aa: CASSSISPTGSSYEQYF; CDR3nt: TGTGCCAGCAGCTCAATATCCCCTACCGGGTCTTCCTACGAGCAGTACTTC
abundance: NA; j_gene: TRBJ2-3; d_gene: TRBD2; v_gene: TRBV29-1; CDR3aa: CSVGPSGGSTDTQYF; CDR3nt: TGCAGCGTTGGGCCTAGCGGGGGGAGCACAGATACGCAGTATTTT
abundance: NA; j_gene: TRBJ2-7; d_gene: NA; v_gene: TRBV15; CDR3aa: CATSRDSAKFYEQYF; CDR3nt: TGTGCCACCAGCAGAGATAGTGCCAAATTCTACGAGCAGTACTTC
abundance: NA; j_gene: TRBJ1-4; d_gene: TRBD1; v_gene: TRBV4-1; CDR3aa: CASSHGQGAEKLFF; CDR3nt: TGCGCCAGCAGCCACGGACAGGGGGCTGAAAAACTGTTTTTT
abundance: NA; j_gene: TRBJ1-6; d_gene: NA; v_gene: TRBV2; CDR3aa: CASSVVAGLHF; CDR3nt: TGTGCCAGCAGTGTTGTGGCGGGCCTCCACTTT
abundance: NA; j_gene: TRBJ1-2; d_gene: TRBD1; v_gene: TRBV27; CDR3aa: CASSRMGTASYGYTF; CDR3nt: TGTGCCAGCAGCCGGATGGGGACAGCGAGTTATGGCTACACCTTC